This T cell receptor beta chain was identified in a study of blood T cell repertoires in COVID-19. Study context: Some COVID-19 samples were acute and others convalescent; all came from the United States, Italy and Spain. In each case, the material was cDNA or gDNA derived from T cells, B-cell-depleted T cells, or PBMCs.

Original processing notes: From reference gene primer amplification, estimates of nucleated cell counts were derived. The protocol was immunoSEQ multiplex PCR, while the TCRdb copy is restricted to in-frame clones and leaves out a portion. That table gives V, J and clone size, and the DNA gave D and trimming. The sample consists of tens of thousands of clones, more than 70% of them appearing once. V lost 5 bases, J lost 3 bases, and 17 bases lay in between. There are 15 residues in the CDR3. CDR1 and CDR2 (germline): MNHEY, SMNVEV (reference sequence). The V and J genes are TRBV27 and TRBJ2-7, with a possible D match to TRBD1 (7 bases). Sequenced: peripheral blood. This clonotype originated in a woman between 55 and 75 years old with acute or convalescent COVID-19. The CDR3 DNA follows: TGTGCCAGCAGTCCCCGGGGGACAGCTAACTACGAGCAGTACTTC. It specifies CASSPRGTANYEQYF.